The clone carrying this T cell receptor (beta chain) was seen only a few times. Its cognate antigen is unknown. The primer mix had 60 Vbeta and 13 Jbeta primers. Using immunoSEQ multiplex PCR, the repertoire was profiled, and TCRdb retains in-frame clones only, with some absent. The sample lists around 64,000 clones, 75% to 90% occurring once. The data originate from a study of cytomegalovirus exposure and HLA in healthy donors. Overall study findings and caveats: High specificity and sensitivity for cytomegalovirus status were reported for the classifier. In an earlier analysis, in 540 or so donors, most V segments appeared productive either ~87% or ~30% of the time.

Nominally healthy donors provided the samples, though records likely missed some immune exposures. The CDR3 covers 14 residues. This rearrangement joins TRBV21-1 to TRBJ1-2; the table's D call, TRBD1, was not checked against the DNA. TRBV21-1 is marked as a pseudogene. The specimen was PBMCs. The sequence derives from a young woman in good health and CMV-seropositive. CDR3 sequence: CASSHKDRISGYTF. The CDR3, as DNA: TGTGCCAGCAGTCATAAGGACAGGATCTCTGGCTACACCTTC.